These 21 T cell receptor beta chains share one sample of origin, sequenced in a study of CD8 T cells in Susac syndrome. An amount of RNA that ranged from about 0.45 to 1 ug was reverse transcribed with random hexamers. TCRdb re-called the immunoSEQ multiplex PCR reads with MiXCR, one entry per CDR3 protein. The sample carries some 300,000 distinct CDR3 sequences, 80% to 90% recorded once. Sample: CD8+ T cells from PBMCs. The receptor set was obtained from a human donor with multiple sclerosis.

The chain recombines TRBV25-1 with TRBJ2-1; D is unresolved. Germline loops: CDR1 MGHDK, CDR2 SYGVNS. The length of the CDR3 is 11 residues. V lost 6 bases and J lost 10, with 10 bases in between. Here the CDR3 DNA reads TGTGCCAGCAGGACCCCTTTGGAGCAGTTCTTC. This gives the protein CASRTPLEQFF.

The genes are TRBV28 and TRBJ2-3; D perhaps matches TRBD2 (6 bases). Germline V gene sequence: CDR1 MDHEN, CDR2 SYDVKM. This CDR3 is 16 amino acids long. V lost 3 bases, J lost 2 bases, and 15 bases lay in between. The CDR3 DNA reads as TGTGCCAGCAGTTTGTTTCTAGCGACCACCACAGATACGCAGTATTTT. Its translation: CASSLFLATTTDTQYF.

This clonotype is a singleton in its sample. The CDR3 nucleotides read TGCGCCAGCAGCCAAGGGCGCCCCCTGGGCATTCAGTACTTC. It is translated as CASSQGRPLGIQYF. The chain is built from TRBV4-1 and TRBJ2-4, with D unclear. The CDR3 is made up of 14 amino acids. CDR1 and CDR2 (germline): MGHRA, YSYEKL. V was pared by 1 base and J by 9 bases, with 13 bases between.

The chain couples TRBV7-8 to TRBJ2-7, with a tentative D call TRBD2 (5 bases). CDR3 length equals 12 residues. Germline lookup yields CDR1 SGHVS and CDR2 FQNEAQ. The V gene lost 3 bases and the J gene lost 7 bases, with 10 bases spanning the gap. In DNA, the CDR3 is TGTGCCAGCAGCTTTTTGAGGGAAGAGCAGTACTTC. Translating it yields CASSFLREEQYF.

This chain links TRBV10-3 with TRBJ1-3; D call uncertain. The V gene lost 4 bases and the J gene lost 6 bases, with 10 bases spanning the gap. Germline V CDR1 and CDR2: ENHRY, SYGVKD. The CDR3 loop spans 13 amino acids. CDR3 DNA: TGTGCCATCAGTGGTGCCGGGGTAAACACCATATATTTT. Translation: CAISGAGVNTIYF.

This chain links TRBV20-1 with TRBJ2-2; D ambiguous. V gave up 5 bases and J gave up 6 bases, with 13 bases separating them. The germline V gene encodes CDR1 DFQATT and CDR2 SNEGSKA (reference sequence). The CDR3 runs 13 residues. The CDR3 is CSAWEGVAGELFF. DNA for the CDR3: TGCAGTGCTTGGGAAGGAGTTGCCGGGGAGCTGTTTTTT.

This clonotype showed up just a few times. The chain is built from TRBV2 and TRBJ1-2; maybe TRBD1 (5 bases). Germline values: CDR1 SNHLY, CDR2 FYNNEI. Deletions cut 8 bases from V and 2 bases from J, with 15 bases between. There are 14 residues in the CDR3. In DNA form, the CDR3 reads TGTGCCAGCGGTCCCGGGACCCACAACTATGGCTACACCTTC. Translated, it gives CASGPGTHNYGYTF.

This clonotype has just a few counts. This chain links TRBV12-3 or TRBV12-4 with TRBJ2-1, with TRBD2 matching 10 bases. V dropped 5 bases and J dropped 9; count of bases not matched to a gene: 10. CDR3 length equals 15 residues. The DNA of the CDR3 is TGTGCCAGCAGTCGAAAGTCTAGCGGGAGTGGTGAGCAGTTCTTC. It yields the protein CASSRKSSGSGEQFF.

The J gene is TRBJ2-1, the V gene TRBV14; no firm D call. The CDR3 runs to 15 residues. Trimming cost V 1 base and J 4 bases, with 11 bases left between them. The V gene's germline CDR1 is SGHDN and CDR2 FVKESK. The CDR3 coding sequence is TGTGCCAGCAGCCAAGTCGAGACTGGGTACAATGAGCAGTTCTTC. Residues: CASSQVETGYNEQFF.

CDR3 sequence (DNA): TGTGCCAGCAGCCTCATCGTGCAGTTCTTC. Translated, it gives CASSLIVQFF. The rearrangement links TRBV28 to TRBJ2-1, with D unresolved. The V gene lost 6 bases and the J gene lost 12 bases, with 9 bases spanning the gap. The germline CDR1 and CDR2 sequences are MDHEN and SYDVKM. CDR3 length equals 10 residues.

The chain links TRBV29-1 to TRBJ1-2, with 9 bases identical to TRBD1. This CDR3 comprises 13 residues. The V gene end was trimmed by 7 bases and the J gene end by 4 bases; junction bases not matched to a gene: 7. Germline V gene sequence: CDR1 SQVTM, CDR2 ANQGSEA. CDR3 nucleotides: TGCAGCGCGGACAGGGGACCTTTCTATGGCTACACCTTC. This codes for CSADRGPFYGYTF.

The sample holds one count of this clonotype. The gene calls are TRBV19 and TRBJ1-1; D is ambiguous. V was clipped by 3 bases and J by 0 bases, with 11 bases between them. The V gene's germline CDR1 is LNHDA and CDR2 SQIVND (reference sequence). CDR3 length equals 15 residues. Written as DNA, the CDR3 is TGTGCCAGTAGTATGAGTTATCGCATGAACACTGAAGCTTTCTTT. Its translation: CASSMSYRMNTEAFF.

The chain recombines TRBV9 with TRBJ1-1, with 8 bases that match TRBD1. The ends lost 7 bases at V and 5 bases at J; junction bases unmatched: 7. The CDR3 spans 13 residues. The germline V gene has CDR1 SGDLS and CDR2 YYNGEE. CDR3 protein: CASAGGAGTEAFF. CDR3 sequence (DNA): TGTGCCAGCGCAGGGGGCGCAGGAACTGAAGCTTTCTTT. The variable domain in full, with the rest retrieved from reference TRBV9 and TRBJ1-1, is DSGVTQTPKHLITATGQRVTLRCSPRSGDLSVYWYQQSLDQGLQFLIQYYNGEERAKGNILERFSAQQFPDLHSELNLSSLELGDSALYFCASAGGAGTEAFFGQGTRLTVV.

The V gene is TRBV10-3, the J gene TRBJ2-2; weak D call: TRBD1 (5 bases). CDR3 length equals 17 residues. The V end lost 4 bases, the J end lost 1 base, and 16 bases lay between the germline ends. Germline values: CDR1 ENHRY, CDR2 SYGVKD. The CDR3 reads CAISVSVLTVNTGELFF. The CDR3 DNA reads as TGTGCCATCAGTGTGAGTGTGCTGACAGTGAACACCGGGGAGCTGTTTTTT.

The chain has TRBV7-2 and TRBJ1-5; TRBD1 matches 7 bases. J gave up 1 base and V 4 bases, and 4 bases lay outside the gene matches. CDR1 and CDR2 (germline): SGHTA, FQGNSA. The CDR3 runs 15 residues. CDR3 nucleotide sequence: TGTGCCAGCAGCTACCGGGACAGCAGCAATCAGCCCCAGCATTTT. This gives the protein CASSYRDSSNQPQHF.

The chain employs TRBV12-3 or TRBV12-4 and TRBJ1-5; tentatively, D is TRBD1 (5 bases). The CDR3 is 13 amino acids. Trimming took off 0 bases at V and 13 bases at J, with 13 bases between the two ends. The CDR3 region is CASSLAHDGGQHF. The CDR3 DNA follows: TGTGCCAGCAGTTTAGCGCATGACGGGGGACAGCATTTT.

This clonotype was seen only a few times. This rearrangement joins TRBV9 to TRBJ1-4; D uncertain. The V end lost 0 bases, the J end lost 6 bases, and 6 bases lay between the germline ends. This CDR3 spans 13 amino acids. Germline CDR1 reads SGDLS; CDR2 reads YYNGEE. The CDR3 DNA reads TGTGCCAGCAGCGTAGGGGGAGATGAAAAACTGTTTTTT. Translating it yields CASSVGGDEKLFF.

The chain recombines TRBV7-2 with TRBJ2-3, with 9 bases fitting TRBD2. This CDR3 has 18 amino acids. J was trimmed by 2 bases and V by 6 bases; bases with no gene match: 15. Germline V lookup: CDR1 SGHTA, CDR2 FQGNSA. The DNA of the CDR3 is TGTGCCAGCAGTCCGTTTGGGGGCGGGAGGGAGGCCACAGATACGCAGTATTTT. Translating it yields CASSPFGGGREATDTQYF.

This chain connects TRBV9 to TRBJ1-2, with a tentative D call TRBD1 (6 bases). Trimming removed 3 bases from V and 2 bases from J, with 14 bases in between. The CDR3 contains 15 residues. Germline loops: CDR1 SGDLS, CDR2 YYNGEE. CDR3 bases: TGTGCCAGCAGCGCAACGGAGGGGGGCAACTATGGCTACACCTTC. Protein: CASSATEGGNYGYTF.

The chain couples TRBV4-1 to TRBJ1-4, with TRBD1 matching over 7 bases. The junction had 6 bases not matched to a gene; V was cut back by 0 bases and J by 8 bases. This CDR3 spans 15 amino acids. Germline V gene lookup returns CDR1 MGHRA and CDR2 YSYEKL. This CDR3 is CASSQESGQREKLFF. CDR3 DNA: TGCGCCAGCAGCCAAGAATCGGGACAGCGAGAAAAACTGTTTTTT.

The J gene is TRBJ1-1, the V gene TRBV4-1, with TRBD1 matching over 11 bases. The CDR3 is 16 amino acids. Germline V gives CDR1 MGHRA, CDR2 YSYEKL. The V segment lost 3 bases and the J segment 5 bases; nucleotides outside the gene matches: 8. The CDR3 reads CASSHAAGTGGTEAFF. The CDR3 DNA reads TGCGCCAGCAGCCATGCAGCCGGGACAGGGGGTACTGAAGCTTTCTTT.